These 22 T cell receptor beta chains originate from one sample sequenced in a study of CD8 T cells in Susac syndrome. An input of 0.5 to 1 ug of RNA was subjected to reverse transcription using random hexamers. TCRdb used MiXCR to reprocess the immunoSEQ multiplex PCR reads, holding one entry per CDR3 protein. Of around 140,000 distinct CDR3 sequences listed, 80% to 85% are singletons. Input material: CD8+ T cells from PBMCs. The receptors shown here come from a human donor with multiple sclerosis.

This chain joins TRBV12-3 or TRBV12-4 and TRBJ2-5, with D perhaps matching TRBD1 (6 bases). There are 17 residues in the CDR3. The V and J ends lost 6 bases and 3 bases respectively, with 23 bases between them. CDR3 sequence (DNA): TGTGCCAGCAGCCTTTCGATGCAGGGGAACAACAAAGAGACCCAGTACTTC. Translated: CASSLSMQGNNKETQYF.

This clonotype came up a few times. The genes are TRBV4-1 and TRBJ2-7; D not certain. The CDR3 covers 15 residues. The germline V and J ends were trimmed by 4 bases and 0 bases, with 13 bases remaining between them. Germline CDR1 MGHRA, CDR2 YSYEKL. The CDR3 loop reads CASSPLYLSSYEQYF. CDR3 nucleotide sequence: TGCGCCAGCAGCCCTCTCTACCTGAGCTCCTACGAGCAGTACTTC.

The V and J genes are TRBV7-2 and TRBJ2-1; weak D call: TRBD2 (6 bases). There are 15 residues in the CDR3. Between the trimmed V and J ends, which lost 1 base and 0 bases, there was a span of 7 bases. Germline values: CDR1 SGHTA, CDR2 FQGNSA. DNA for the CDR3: TGTGCCAGCAGCTTAGTAGCGGTCTCCTACAATGAGCAGTTCTTC. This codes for CASSLVAVSYNEQFF.

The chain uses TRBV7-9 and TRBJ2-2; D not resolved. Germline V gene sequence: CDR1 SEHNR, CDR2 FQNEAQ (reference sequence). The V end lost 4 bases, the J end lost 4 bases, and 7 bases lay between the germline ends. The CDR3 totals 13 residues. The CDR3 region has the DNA TGTGCCAGCAGCTCACCCGTCACCGGGGAGCTGTTTTTT. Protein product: CASSSPVTGELFF.

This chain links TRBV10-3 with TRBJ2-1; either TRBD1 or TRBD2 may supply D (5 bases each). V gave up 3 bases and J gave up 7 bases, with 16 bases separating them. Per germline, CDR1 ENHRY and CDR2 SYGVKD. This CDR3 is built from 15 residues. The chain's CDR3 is CAISDPGTNGNEQFF. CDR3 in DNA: TGTGCCATCAGTGACCCCGGGACCAACGGGAATGAGCAGTTCTTC.

CDR3 bases: TGTGCCAGCAGCACTTGGGGCGCCGCAACTAATGAAAAACTGTTTTTT. It translates to CASSTWGAATNEKLFF. The chain uses TRBV7-2 and TRBJ1-4, with a possible D match to TRBD1 (5 bases). The CDR3 is 16 amino acids. V was cut by 5 bases and J by 0 bases, with 13 bases left in between. Germline CDR1 reads SGHTA; CDR2 reads FQGNSA.

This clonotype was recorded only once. CDR3 loop: CASSLVGPDYTQYF. The CDR3 DNA reads TGTGCCAGCAGCTTAGTTGGGCCAGACTATACGCAGTATTTT. The chain is built from TRBV7-9 and TRBJ2-3; D gene unclear. CDR1 is SEHNR, CDR2 FQNEAQ, per germline (reference sequence). V dropped 1 base and J dropped 7 bases, with 12 bases sitting between them. This CDR3 comprises 14 residues.

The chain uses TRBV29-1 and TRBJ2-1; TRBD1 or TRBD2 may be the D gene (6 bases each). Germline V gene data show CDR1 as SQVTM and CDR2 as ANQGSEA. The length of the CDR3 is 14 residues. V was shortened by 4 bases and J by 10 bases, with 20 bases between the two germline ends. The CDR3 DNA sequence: TGCAGCGTTGTAAGCTTCCTTAGGGGGGAGGAGCAGTTCTTC. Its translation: CSVVSFLRGEEQFF.

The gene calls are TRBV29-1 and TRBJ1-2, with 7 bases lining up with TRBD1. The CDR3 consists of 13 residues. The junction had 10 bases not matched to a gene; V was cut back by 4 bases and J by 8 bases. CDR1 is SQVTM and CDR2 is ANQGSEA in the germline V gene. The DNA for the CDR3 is TGCAGCGTTGGTTCGGGTACAGGGGACGGCTACACCTTC. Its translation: CSVGSGTGDGYTF.

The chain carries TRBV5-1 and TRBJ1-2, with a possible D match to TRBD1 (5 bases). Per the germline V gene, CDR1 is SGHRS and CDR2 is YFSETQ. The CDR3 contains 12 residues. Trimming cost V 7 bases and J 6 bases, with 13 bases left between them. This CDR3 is CASGHLLHGYTF. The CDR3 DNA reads TGCGCCAGCGGACATCTTCTCCATGGCTACACCTTC.

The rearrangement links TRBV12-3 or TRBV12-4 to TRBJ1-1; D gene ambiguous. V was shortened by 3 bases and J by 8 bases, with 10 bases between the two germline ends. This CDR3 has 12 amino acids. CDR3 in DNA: TGTGCCAGCAGTTTCGGCTATAGCGAAGCTTTCTTT. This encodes CASSFGYSEAFF.

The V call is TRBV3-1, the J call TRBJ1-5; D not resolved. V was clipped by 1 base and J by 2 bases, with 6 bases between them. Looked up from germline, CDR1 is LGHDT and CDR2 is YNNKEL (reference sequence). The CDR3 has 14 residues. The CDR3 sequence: CASSQGQGNQPQHF. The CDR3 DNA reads TGTGCCAGCAGCCAAGGGCAGGGCAATCAGCCCCAGCATTTT.

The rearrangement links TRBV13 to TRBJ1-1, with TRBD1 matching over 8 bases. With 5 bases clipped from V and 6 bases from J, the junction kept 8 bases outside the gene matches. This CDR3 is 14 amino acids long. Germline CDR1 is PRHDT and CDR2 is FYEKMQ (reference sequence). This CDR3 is CASSPGAGGPEAFF. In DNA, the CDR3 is TGTGCCAGCAGCCCCGGAGCAGGGGGCCCTGAAGCTTTCTTT.

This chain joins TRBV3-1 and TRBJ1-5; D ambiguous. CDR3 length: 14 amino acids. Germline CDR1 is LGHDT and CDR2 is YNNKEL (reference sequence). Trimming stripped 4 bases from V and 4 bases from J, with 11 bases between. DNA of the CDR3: TGTGCCAGCAGCCGCAGACACCAAAATCAGCCCCAGCATTTT. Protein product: CASSRRHQNQPQHF.

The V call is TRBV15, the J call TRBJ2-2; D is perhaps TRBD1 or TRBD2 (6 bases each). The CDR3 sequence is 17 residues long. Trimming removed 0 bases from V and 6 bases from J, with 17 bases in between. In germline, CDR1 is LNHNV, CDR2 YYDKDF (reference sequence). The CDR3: CATSREGSTGRPGELFF. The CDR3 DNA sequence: TGTGCCACCAGCAGAGAGGGTAGCACAGGGAGGCCCGGGGAGCTGTTTTTT.

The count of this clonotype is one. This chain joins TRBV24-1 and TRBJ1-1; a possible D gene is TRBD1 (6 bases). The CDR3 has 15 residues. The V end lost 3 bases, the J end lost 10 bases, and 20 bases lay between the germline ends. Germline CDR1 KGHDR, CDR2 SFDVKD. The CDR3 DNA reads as TGTGCCACCAGTGATGGCAGGGGTGGGAACACTCTAGCTTTCTTT. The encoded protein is CATSDGRGGNTLAFF.

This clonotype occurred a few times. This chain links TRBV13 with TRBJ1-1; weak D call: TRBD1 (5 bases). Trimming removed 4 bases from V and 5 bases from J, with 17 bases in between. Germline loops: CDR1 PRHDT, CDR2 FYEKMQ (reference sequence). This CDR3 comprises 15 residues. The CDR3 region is CASSSSQGFRTEAFF. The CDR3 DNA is TGTGCCAGCAGCTCCAGCCAGGGCTTTAGGACTGAAGCTTTCTTT.

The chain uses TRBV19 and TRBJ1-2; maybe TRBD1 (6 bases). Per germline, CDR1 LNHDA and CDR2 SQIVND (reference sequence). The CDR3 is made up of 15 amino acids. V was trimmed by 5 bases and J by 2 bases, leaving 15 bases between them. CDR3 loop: CASSPDLQGNYGYTF. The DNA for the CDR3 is TGTGCCAGTAGTCCGGATCTGCAGGGGAACTATGGCTACACCTTC.

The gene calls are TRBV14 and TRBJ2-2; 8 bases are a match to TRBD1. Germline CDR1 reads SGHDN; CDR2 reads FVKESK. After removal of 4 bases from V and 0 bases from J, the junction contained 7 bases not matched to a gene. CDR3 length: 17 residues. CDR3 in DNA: TGTGCCAGCAGCCCTACTTACAGGGGGTCGAACACCGGGGAGCTGTTTTTT. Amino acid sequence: CASSPTYRGSNTGELFF.

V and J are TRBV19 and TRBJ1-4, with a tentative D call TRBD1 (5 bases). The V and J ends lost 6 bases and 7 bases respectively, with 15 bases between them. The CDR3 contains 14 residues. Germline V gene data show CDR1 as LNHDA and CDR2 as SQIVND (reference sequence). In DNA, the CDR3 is TGTGCCAGTAGAATGGAAGGGGCTGGTGAAAAACTGTTTTTT. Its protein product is CASRMEGAGEKLFF.

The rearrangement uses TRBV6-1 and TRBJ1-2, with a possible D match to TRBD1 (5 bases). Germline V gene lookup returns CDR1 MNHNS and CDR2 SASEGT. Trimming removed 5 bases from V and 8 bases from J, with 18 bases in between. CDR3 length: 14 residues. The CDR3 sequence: CASSPHPGTDGYTF. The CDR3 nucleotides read TGTGCCAGCAGTCCGCATCCCGGGACTGACGGCTACACCTTC.

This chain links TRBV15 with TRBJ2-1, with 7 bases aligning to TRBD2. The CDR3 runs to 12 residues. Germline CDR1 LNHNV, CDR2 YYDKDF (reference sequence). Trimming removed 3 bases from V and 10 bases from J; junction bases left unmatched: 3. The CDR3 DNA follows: TGTGCCACCAGCAGTGCAGCGGGGGAGCAGTTCTTC. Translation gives CATSSAAGEQFF.